The present T cell receptor (beta chain) was sequenced within a study of beta chain features in type 1 diabetes (dated by TCRdb to between 2017 and 2018). With respect to the entire study: Mean age, gender distribution, total cell number and subset yield were not different between patients and healthy donors. A total of roughly 110 million sorted cells were examined across all samples, and the number of cells per subset was strongly correlated with RNA yield. In the study, TCRB repertoires of sorted circulating CD4+ T cell subsets from recently diagnosed type 1 diabetes patients were compared with those of matched healthy donors. Regulatory and stem cell-like memory subsets were isolated from only 8 patients and 8 healthy donors, whereas naive and central memory subsets came from all 30 or so donors.

Turning to this clone: Its antigen remains undetermined. Per-base quality was not reported, and no clone a single base away is much larger than it.

The entire amount of isolated RNA was reverse transcribed using the High Capacity cDNA Reverse Transcription Kit, so the sequenced TCRB transcripts were expressed ones. Deep immunoSEQ sequencing was applied to naive, central memory and regulatory T cell samples, giving an average of about 3.8 million total reads per sample. Sorted cells were lysed in RLT buffer and RNA was extracted with DNase-treated RNeasy Micro or Mini kits, depending on cell number. Each cell subset was processed on its own to prevent cross-contamination, while patient and healthy donor samples were processed together. The immunoSEQ multiplex PCR was used to amplify TCRB sequences from cDNA, yielding 87-bp fragments that span the CDR3 region. Sequencing of the amplicons was done on the Illumina HiSeq platform. On the authors' methods: PCR bias was corrected computationally using synthetic template baselines, and reads within Hamming distance 2 were collapsed, with unmergeable singletons discarded. By aligning reads against IMGT, V, D and J genes, CDR3 length, and insertions or deletions at six rearrangement sites were assigned. Within each subset, clonotype counts were normalized to sorted cell number, and only after that were true diversity and Gini coefficients computed with the tcR R package. Repertoire sharing was quantified using the overlap coefficient calculated on TCRB nucleotide sequences. TCRdb carries this immuneACCESS record with in-frame sequences only. Its versions omit some clonotypes, under half of them owing to an unresolved V gene in the studies checked, with the rest unexplained. Clone size and the V and J calls come from that table; the DNA yielded D and trimming. The sample table holds over 150,000 clones, of which approximately 8.1% were seen once. The ten largest clonotypes hold more than 0.75% of the sample.

On the study overall, not on this receptor specifically: The naive, central memory and regulatory TCRB repertoires appeared to resemble one another more closely among patients than among healthy donors. Shorter templates might have been favored by PCR, but patient and control samples were amplified and corrected together, so both groups would have been affected equally by any skew. In all four CD4+ subsets, TCRB CDR3 length was moderately but significantly shorter in type 1 diabetes patients. Because the HLA sub-analyses included only small numbers of individuals, any influence of HLA type on TCRB rearrangement was left unresolved. Patients with type 1 diabetes made fewer insertions and deleted more nucleotides at VDJ recombination sites, implying thymic rearrangement abnormalities. Because cDNA was sequenced instead of genomic DNA, highly expressing activated cells could be over-represented, though the groups showed no difference in activation or CD3 levels.

From each donor, a single peripheral blood sample of about 100 mL on average was drawn into heparinised tubes. Naive, central memory, regulatory and stem cell-like memory CD4+ T cells were sorted on a BD FACSAria II using a panel including CD45RO, CCR7, CD25, CD127, CD95 and CD27. Every sorted population had a purity above 98%. Right away, PBMCs were isolated by Lymphoprep density gradient centrifugation and were stained directly, with no culture step. So that batch effects would be minimized, each experiment stained and sorted samples in pairs, pairing one healthy donor with one patient. The germline V gene (reference sequence) provides CDR1 MNHEY and CDR2 SMNVEV. The cysteine opens and the phenylalanine closes a CDR3 of 15 amino acids. Here the CDR3 DNA is all that survives: 45 bases in frame from base 1. Trimming costs V 5 bases and J 4 bases, and their ends lie 17 bases apart.

Material: central memory CD4+ T cells from blood. The receptor chain draws on TRBV27 and TRBJ1-2, and possibly TRBD1, on 6 matching bases. The origin of this receptor is a woman between 40 and 50 years old with type 1 diabetes. The CDR3 has the sequence CASSQNPQQGYGYTF. At the DNA level, the sequence is TGTGCCAGCAGTCAGAACCCGCAACAGGGCTATGGCTACACCTTC.